The source of this T cell receptor (beta chain) is a study of cytomegalovirus exposure and HLA in healthy donors. This CDR3 contains 17 residues. Germline CDR1 SEHNR, CDR2 FQNEAQ (reference sequence). On this clone: At one boundary the junction diverges from the germline segment, which might be a read error.

PCR amplification relied on 60 Vbeta primers (plus 13 Jbeta primers). Using immunoSEQ multiplex PCR, the repertoire was profiled, and TCRdb retains in-frame clones only, with some absent. The data show around 150,000 clones, with roughly 70% seen just once and about 7% held by the top ten. Specimen: PBMCs. V gene TRBV7-9 combines with J gene TRBJ1-4; D possibly corresponds to TRBD1 (6 bases). The receptor was isolated from a man aged 35 to 55 in good health and CMV-seropositive. CDR3 coding DNA: TGTTCCAGCGGCCGGGGACAAAAACTGTCTCCTAATGAAAAACTGTTTTTT. Protein product: CSSGRGQKLSPNEKLFF.